This section outlines one T cell receptor beta chain sequence together with its context. The data stem from a study of blood T cell repertoires in COVID-19. Repertoires were generated with immunoSEQ multiplex PCR, while TCRdb's copy carries only in-frame clones and drops some. Of a few hundred thousand clones in the sample, around 89% are singletons; the top ten hold 1.2%. The CDR3 runs 18 residues. Germline V CDR1 and CDR2: KGHDR, SFDVKD. The ends were cut back, 1 base at V and 2 bases at J, with 16 bases in the middle. This chain connects TRBV24-1 to TRBJ2-2; D is perhaps TRBD1 (7 bases). The receptor was isolated from a man aged 25 to 40 who had recovered from COVID-19. The sample was PBMCs or T cells enriched from blood (not recorded which). The CDR3 region has the DNA TGTGCCACCAGTGATTTCTTGGGAGGACAGGCCAACACCGGGGAGCTGTTTTTT. This sequence encodes CATSDFLGGQANTGELFF.